This is a list of T cell receptor beta chains from one sample in a study of CXCR3-negative and CXCR3-positive naive CD8 T cells. After re-calling the 5' RACE reads, TCRdb lists one entry per CDR3 protein, DNA absent. The sample includes approximately 83,000 distinct CDR3 sequences. Sequencing was performed on naive CXCR3- CD8+ T cells from blood. These receptor sequences come from a human donor in good health. Some clones in this sample may be carry-over from other donors' samples. CDR3s include the opening cysteine and the closing phenylalanine or tryptophan. The order of the fields is J gene, V gene, CDR3 protein.

TRBJ2-7	TRBV7-9	CASSFREVIPYEQYF
TRBJ2-7	TRBV5-4	CASSLLGNEQYF
TRBJ2-7	TRBV11-3	CASSVGGYEQYF
TRBJ2-7	TRBV4-1	CASSPGGQQQYF
TRBJ1-1	TRBV29-1	CSVLGGRDTEAFF
TRBJ2-7	TRBV7-9	CASGSGRLPYEQYF
TRBJ2-3	TRBV19	CASSFAGKPTDTQYF
TRBJ2-1	TRBV20-1	CSARVILAGGEQFF
TRBJ2-2	TRBV29-1	CSAEGGVGTGELFF
TRBJ2-2	TRBV29-1	CSANREDGELFF
TRBJ1-2	TRBV29-1	CSVGGGPNYGYTF
TRBJ2-1	TRBV6-5	CASSYNIEIPRRYNEQFF
TRBJ2-7	TRBV4-1	CASSQPGSYEQYF
TRBJ2-5	TRBV7-6	CASSLTDEGYQETQYF
TRBJ1-1	TRBV28	CASTRRGMATEAFF
TRBJ2-1	TRBV15	CATSSRQVNEQFF